This is a list of T cell receptor beta chains from one sample in a study of shared clonotypes between healthy human individuals. Data came from immunoSEQ multiplex PCR; TCRdb stores just in-frame clones and leaves some out. The table lists 500,000 to 550,000 clones, approximately 94% of them singletons. The sequenced sample was naive CD4+ T cells sorted from blood. The receptors were gathered from a woman under 40 in good health. The CDR3 runs from the conserved cysteine through the conserved F or W. The order of the fields is CDR3 length, clone size, D gene, V gene, J gene, CDR3 protein, CDR3 DNA. The D gene is left open where the match is weak. Rows give clone size only sometimes, using once, few, many, or a class for an expanded clone.

len: 16
abundance: NA
d_gene: TRBD1
v_gene: TRBV28
j_gene: TRBJ1-2
CDR3aa: CASTFGGTAARNGYTF
CDR3nt: TGTGCCAGCACTTTCGGAGGGACAGCCGCGAGAAATGGCTACACCTTC

len: 12
abundance: NA
d_gene: TRBD1
v_gene: TRBV6-5
j_gene: TRBJ2-7
CDR3aa: CATKDRAYEQYF
CDR3nt: TGTGCCACCAAAGACAGGGCCTACGAGCAGTACTTC

len: 15
abundance: NA
d_gene: NA
v_gene: TRBV5-1
j_gene: TRBJ2-7
CDR3aa: CASSPGRGLSYEQYF
CDR3nt: TGCGCCAGCAGCCCCGGTCGGGGCCTGTCCTACGAGCAGTACTTC

len: 16
abundance: NA
d_gene: TRBD1
v_gene: TRBV6-6
j_gene: TRBJ1-5
CDR3aa: CASSTMRTGSNQPQHF
CDR3nt: TGTGCCAGCAGTACAATGAGGACAGGGAGCAATCAGCCCCAGCATTTT

len: 13
abundance: NA
d_gene: TRBD1
v_gene: TRBV9
j_gene: TRBJ1-4
CDR3aa: CASSRDRVEKLFF
CDR3nt: TGTGCCAGCTCCAGGGACAGGGTTGAAAAACTGTTTTTT

len: 14
abundance: NA
d_gene: TRBD1
v_gene: TRBV28
j_gene: TRBJ1-1
CDR3aa: CASSLLQGAEAAFF
CDR3nt: TGTGCCAGCAGTTTACTGCAGGGGGCCGAGGCAGCTTTCTTT

len: 14
abundance: NA
d_gene: TRBD2
v_gene: TRBV7-9
j_gene: TRBJ2-7
CDR3aa: CASSLSGGTYEQYF
CDR3nt: TGTGCCAGCAGCTTATCGGGAGGAACCTACGAGCAGTACTTC

len: 14
abundance: NA
d_gene: NA
v_gene: TRBV19
j_gene: TRBJ1-3
CDR3aa: CASSTPGTGNTIYF
CDR3nt: TGTGCCAGTAGCACGCCGGGGACTGGAAACACCATATATTTT

len: 16
abundance: NA
d_gene: NA
v_gene: TRBV10-3
j_gene: TRBJ2-1
CDR3aa: CATTPQGQNSYNEQFF
CDR3nt: TGTGCCACGACCCCTCAAGGACAGAACTCCTACAATGAGCAGTTCTTC

len: 13
abundance: NA
d_gene: NA
v_gene: TRBV9
j_gene: TRBJ2-1
CDR3aa: CASSVRKVDEQFF
CDR3nt: TGTGCCAGCAGCGTACGTAAGGTCGATGAGCAGTTCTTC

len: 15
abundance: NA
d_gene: TRBD2
v_gene: TRBV5-1
j_gene: TRBJ2-1
CDR3aa: CASSISGSSYNEQFF
CDR3nt: TGCGCCAGCAGCATCAGCGGGAGCTCCTACAATGAGCAGTTCTTC

len: 15
abundance: NA
d_gene: NA
v_gene: TRBV2
j_gene: TRBJ1-1
CDR3aa: CASSDFRDSNTEAFF
CDR3nt: TGTGCCAGCAGTGATTTTAGGGACTCGAACACTGAAGCTTTCTTT

len: 14
abundance: NA
d_gene: NA
v_gene: TRBV19
j_gene: TRBJ1-4
CDR3aa: CASSIQGSSEKLFF
CDR3nt: TGTGCCAGTAGTATCCAGGGGTCGAGTGAAAAACTGTTTTTT

len: 14
abundance: once
d_gene: NA
v_gene: TRBV28
j_gene: TRBJ2-7
CDR3aa: CASSKLANLQGSGF
CDR3nt: TGTGCCAGCAGTAAACTCGCGAACTTACAGGGTTCGGGCTTC

len: 11
abundance: NA
d_gene: NA
v_gene: TRBV29-1
j_gene: TRBJ2-7
CDR3aa: CSVFETYEQYF
CDR3nt: TGCAGCGTTTTTGAGACCTACGAGCAGTACTTC

len: 15
abundance: NA
d_gene: NA
v_gene: TRBV28
j_gene: TRBJ1-2
CDR3aa: CASSPQAGADYGYTF
CDR3nt: TGTGCCAGCAGTCCTCAGGCGGGGGCAGACTATGGCTACACCTTC

len: 11
abundance: NA
d_gene: NA
v_gene: TRBV29-1
j_gene: TRBJ1-1
CDR3aa: CSGTVNTEAFF
CDR3nt: TGCAGCGGGACAGTGAACACTGAAGCTTTCTTT

len: 15
abundance: NA
d_gene: NA
v_gene: TRBV19
j_gene: TRBJ1-5
CDR3aa: CASTGLGEGNQPQHF
CDR3nt: TGTGCCAGTACCGGTTTAGGGGAAGGCAATCAGCCCCAGCATTTT

len: 17
abundance: NA
d_gene: TRBD1
v_gene: TRBV28
j_gene: TRBJ2-1
CDR3aa: CASRPGTGIPTYNEQFF
CDR3nt: TGTGCCAGCAGGCCCGGGACAGGGATACCTACGTACAATGAGCAGTTCTTC

len: 14
abundance: NA
d_gene: NA
v_gene: TRBV4-1
j_gene: TRBJ2-7
CDR3aa: CASSRQPAGYEQYF
CDR3nt: TGCGCCAGCAGCCGACAGCCAGCGGGTTACGAGCAGTACTTC

len: 13
abundance: NA
d_gene: TRBD1
v_gene: TRBV11-2
j_gene: TRBJ1-1
CDR3aa: CASRRQGHTEAFF
CDR3nt: TGTGCCAGCAGACGACAGGGGCATACTGAAGCTTTCTTT

len: 15
abundance: NA
d_gene: TRBD1
v_gene: TRBV5-8
j_gene: TRBJ2-1
CDR3aa: CASSLGTGGLDEQFF
CDR3nt: TGTGCCAGCAGCCTAGGGACAGGGGGCTTGGATGAGCAGTTCTTC

len: 13
abundance: few
d_gene: NA
v_gene: TRBV2
j_gene: TRBJ1-2
CDR3aa: CASSAYSDYGYTF
CDR3nt: TGTGCCAGCAGTGCATATAGTGACTATGGCTACACCTTC

len: 16
abundance: NA
d_gene: NA
v_gene: TRBV27
j_gene: TRBJ2-3
CDR3aa: CASRLIGTPGTDTQYF
CDR3nt: TGTGCCAGCAGACTGATCGGGACTCCGGGCACAGATACGCAGTATTTT

len: 12
abundance: NA
d_gene: TRBD2
v_gene: TRBV7-6
j_gene: TRBJ2-7
CDR3aa: CASSISGSEQYF
CDR3nt: TGTGCCAGCAGCATTAGCGGGAGCGAGCAGTACTTC

len: 14
abundance: NA
d_gene: TRBD1
v_gene: TRBV11-2
j_gene: TRBJ2-7
CDR3aa: CASSFRDRYYEQYF
CDR3nt: TGTGCCAGCAGCTTCCGGGACAGGTACTACGAGCAGTACTTC

len: 13
abundance: NA
d_gene: NA
v_gene: TRBV19
j_gene: TRBJ2-5
CDR3aa: CASAAQAQETQYF
CDR3nt: TGTGCCAGCGCAGCCCAGGCACAAGAGACCCAGTACTTC

len: 14
abundance: NA
d_gene: TRBD2
v_gene: TRBV29-1
j_gene: TRBJ2-1
CDR3aa: CSVDPLAGGVEQFF
CDR3nt: TGCAGCGTTGATCCACTAGCGGGAGGGGTTGAGCAGTTCTTC

len: 16
abundance: NA
d_gene: NA
v_gene: TRBV4-1
j_gene: TRBJ2-2
CDR3aa: CASSQRSDSNTGELFF
CDR3nt: TGCGCCAGCAGCCAACGCAGCGACTCGAACACCGGGGAGCTGTTTTTT

len: 15
abundance: once
d_gene: NA
v_gene: TRBV11-2
j_gene: TRBJ1-2
CDR3aa: CASSLGAGIDYGYTF
CDR3nt: TGTGCCAGCAGCTTAGGGGCAGGGATCGACTATGGCTACACCTTC

len: 16
abundance: NA
d_gene: TRBD2
v_gene: TRBV4-1
j_gene: TRBJ2-2
CDR3aa: CASKLLAGGDTGELFF
CDR3nt: TGCGCCAGCAAACTACTAGCGGGAGGCGACACCGGGGAGCTGTTTTTT

len: 19
abundance: NA
d_gene: TRBD2
v_gene: TRBV5-4
j_gene: TRBJ2-5
CDR3aa: CASSSLGKTSGRFQETQYF
CDR3nt: TGTGCCAGCAGCTCCTTGGGCAAGACTAGCGGGAGATTCCAAGAGACCCAGTACTTC